This T cell receptor (beta chain) was captured in a study of blood T cell repertoires in COVID-19. Study background: COVID-19 samples, acute and convalescent, were from the United States, Italy and Spain. Nucleic acid was either cDNA or gDNA, and it came from T cells, B-cell-depleted T cells, or PBMCs.

In the source study's methods: Quantification of nucleated cells was approximated via reference gene primer amplification. The method was immunoSEQ multiplex PCR; TCRdb's version includes in-frame clones alone and lacks a portion of them. V, J and clone size are taken as reported in that table, and D and trimming were inferred from the DNA itself. The table lists under 250,000 clones, under 90% of them singletons. In terms of age and location, participants ranged from about 18 to 100 years and lived in about 25 US areas. J was trimmed by 2 bases and V by 0 bases; bases with no gene match: 1. The CDR3 contains 16 residues. The germline V gene has CDR1 LGHDT and CDR2 YNNKEL (reference sequence).

This chain uses TRBV3-1 (or the pseudogene TRBV3-2) with TRBJ2-1; 10 bases align to TRBD2. Sequencing was carried out using PBMCs or T cells enriched from blood (not recorded which). This receptor was obtained from a woman under 40 with acute COVID-19. Written as DNA, the CDR3 is TGTGCCAGCAGCCAAGAAGCGGGGGGGCCCTACAATGAGCAGTTCTTC. Its translation: CASSQEAGGPYNEQFF.